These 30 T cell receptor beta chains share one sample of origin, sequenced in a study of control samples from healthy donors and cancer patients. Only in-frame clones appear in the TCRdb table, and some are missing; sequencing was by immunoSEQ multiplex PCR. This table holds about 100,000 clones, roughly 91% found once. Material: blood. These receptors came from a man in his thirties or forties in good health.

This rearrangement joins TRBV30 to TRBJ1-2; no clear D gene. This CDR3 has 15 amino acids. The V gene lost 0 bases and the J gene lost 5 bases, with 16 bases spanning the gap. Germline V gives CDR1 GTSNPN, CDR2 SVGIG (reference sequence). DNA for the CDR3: TGTGCCTGGAGTGTTAGTGGTATTAATTTATATGGCTACACCTTC. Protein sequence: CAWSVSGINLYGYTF.

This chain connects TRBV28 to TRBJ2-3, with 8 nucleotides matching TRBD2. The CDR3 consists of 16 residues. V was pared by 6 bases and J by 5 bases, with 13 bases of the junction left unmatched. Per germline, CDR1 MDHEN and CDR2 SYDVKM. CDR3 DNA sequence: TGTGCCAGCAGCACTACCAGCCGGGGGGGGAAAGATACGCAGTATTTT. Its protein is CASSTTSRGGKDTQYF.

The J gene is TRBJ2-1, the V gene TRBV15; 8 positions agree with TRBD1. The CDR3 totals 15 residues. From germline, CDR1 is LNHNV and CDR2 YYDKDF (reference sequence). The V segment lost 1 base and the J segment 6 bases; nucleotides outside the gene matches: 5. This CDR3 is CATSRVAGGLNEQFF. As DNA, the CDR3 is TGTGCCACCAGCAGAGTTGCAGGGGGCCTCAATGAGCAGTTCTTC.

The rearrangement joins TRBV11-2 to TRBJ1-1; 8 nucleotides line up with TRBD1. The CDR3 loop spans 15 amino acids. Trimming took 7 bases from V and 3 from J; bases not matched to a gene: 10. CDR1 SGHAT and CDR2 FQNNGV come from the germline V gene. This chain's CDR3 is CASIADRGKDTEAFF. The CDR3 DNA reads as TGTGCCAGCATCGCCGACAGGGGAAAGGACACTGAAGCTTTCTTT. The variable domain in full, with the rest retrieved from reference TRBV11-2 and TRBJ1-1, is EAGVAQSPRYKIIEKRQSVAFWCNPISGHATLYWYQQILGQGPKLLIQFQNNGVVDDSQLPKDRFSAERLKGVDSTLKIQPAKLEDSAVYLCASIADRGKDTEAFFGQGTRLTVV.

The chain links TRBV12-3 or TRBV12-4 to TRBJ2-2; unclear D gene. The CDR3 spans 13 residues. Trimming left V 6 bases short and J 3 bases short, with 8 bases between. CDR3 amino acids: CASRLRHTGELFF. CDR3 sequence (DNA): TGTGCCAGCAGACTTAGACACACCGGGGAGCTGTTTTTT.

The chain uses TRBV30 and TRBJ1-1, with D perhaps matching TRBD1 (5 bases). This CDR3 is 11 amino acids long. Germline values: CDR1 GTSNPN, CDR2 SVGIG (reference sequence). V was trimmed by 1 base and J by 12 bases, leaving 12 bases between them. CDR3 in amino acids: CAWSGLGHSFF. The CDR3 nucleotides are TGTGCCTGGAGTGGTCTGGGGCACTCTTTCTTT.

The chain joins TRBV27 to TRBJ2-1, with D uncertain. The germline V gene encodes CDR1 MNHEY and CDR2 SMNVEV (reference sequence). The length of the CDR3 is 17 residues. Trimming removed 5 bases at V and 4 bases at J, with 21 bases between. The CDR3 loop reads CASSGVWASPQYNEQFF. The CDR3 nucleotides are TGTGCCAGCAGTGGGGTTTGGGCGTCCCCTCAGTACAATGAGCAGTTCTTC.

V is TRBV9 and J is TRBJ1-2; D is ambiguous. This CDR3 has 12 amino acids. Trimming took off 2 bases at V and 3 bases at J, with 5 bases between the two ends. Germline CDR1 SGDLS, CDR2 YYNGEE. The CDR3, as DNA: TGTGCCAGCAGCGTCTCCGACTATGGCTACACCTTC. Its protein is CASSVSDYGYTF.

CDR3 loop: CASSQERQGLAYEQYF. The DNA of the CDR3 is TGCGCCAGCAGCCAAGAGCGTCAGGGACTAGCATACGAGCAGTACTTC. The rearrangement links TRBV4-3 to TRBJ2-7; TRBD2 agrees at 9 bases. CDR1 and CDR2 (germline): LGHNA, YSLEER. Trimming cost V 0 bases and J 4 bases; bases outside gene matches: 7. The CDR3 covers 16 residues.

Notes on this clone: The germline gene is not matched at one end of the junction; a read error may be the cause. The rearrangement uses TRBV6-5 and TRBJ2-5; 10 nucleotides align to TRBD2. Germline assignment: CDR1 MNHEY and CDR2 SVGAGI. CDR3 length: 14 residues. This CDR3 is CTSNLAGALETQYF. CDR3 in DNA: TGTACCAGCAATCTAGCGGGGGCCCTGGAGACCCAGTACTTC.

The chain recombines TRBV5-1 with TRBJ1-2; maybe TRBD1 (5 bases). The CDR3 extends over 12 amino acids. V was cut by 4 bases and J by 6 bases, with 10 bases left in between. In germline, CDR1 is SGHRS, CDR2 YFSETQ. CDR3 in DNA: TGCGCCAGCAGCGTGCAGGGAAATGGCTACACCTTC. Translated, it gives CASSVQGNGYTF.

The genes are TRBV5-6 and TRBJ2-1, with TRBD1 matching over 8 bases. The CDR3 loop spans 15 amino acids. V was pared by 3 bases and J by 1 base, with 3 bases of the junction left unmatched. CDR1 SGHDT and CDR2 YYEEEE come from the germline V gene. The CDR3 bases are TGTGCCAGCAGCTATACAGGGGGGTCCTACAATGAGCAGTTCTTC. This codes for CASSYTGGSYNEQFF.

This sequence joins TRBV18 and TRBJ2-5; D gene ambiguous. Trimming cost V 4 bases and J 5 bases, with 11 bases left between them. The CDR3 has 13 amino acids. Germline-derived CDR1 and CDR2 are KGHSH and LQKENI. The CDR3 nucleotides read TGTGCCAGCTCACAACAAAATGTGGAGACCCAGTACTTC. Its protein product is CASSQQNVETQYF.

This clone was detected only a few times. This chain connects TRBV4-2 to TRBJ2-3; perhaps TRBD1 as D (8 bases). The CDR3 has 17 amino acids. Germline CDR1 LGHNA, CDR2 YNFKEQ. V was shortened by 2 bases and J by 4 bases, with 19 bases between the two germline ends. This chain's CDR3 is CASSQSAGTGGADTQYF. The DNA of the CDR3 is TGTGCCAGCAGCCAATCAGCCGGAACAGGGGGGGCAGATACGCAGTATTTT.

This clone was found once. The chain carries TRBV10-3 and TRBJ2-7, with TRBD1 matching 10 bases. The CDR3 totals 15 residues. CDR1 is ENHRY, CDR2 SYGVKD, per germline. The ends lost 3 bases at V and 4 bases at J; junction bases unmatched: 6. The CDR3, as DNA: TGTGCCATCAGTGACCCGGACAGGGGGAGGTACGAGCAGTACTTC. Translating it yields CAISDPDRGRYEQYF.

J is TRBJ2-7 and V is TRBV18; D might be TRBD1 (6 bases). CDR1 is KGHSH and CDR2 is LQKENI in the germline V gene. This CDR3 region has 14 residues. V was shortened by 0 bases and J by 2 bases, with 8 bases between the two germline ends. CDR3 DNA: TGTGCCAGCTCACCACCGGACAGAGCCTACGAGCAGTACGTC. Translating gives CASSPPDRAYEQYV.

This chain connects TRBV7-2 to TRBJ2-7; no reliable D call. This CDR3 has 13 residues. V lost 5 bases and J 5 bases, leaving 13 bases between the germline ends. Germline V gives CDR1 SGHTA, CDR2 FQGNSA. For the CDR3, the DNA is TGTGCCAGCAGCCAACATCCGACGAACGAGCAGTACTTC. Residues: CASSQHPTNEQYF.

In DNA, the CDR3 is TGTGCCAGCAGCTTATACGACGAGGGTAACTATGGCTACACCTTC. Translation gives CASSLYDEGNYGYTF. V usage is TRBV7-3 and J usage is TRBJ1-2; D ambiguous. Germline lookup yields CDR1 SGHTA and CDR2 FQGTGA. The ends were cut back, 2 bases at V and 1 base at J, with 11 bases in the middle. The CDR3 consists of 15 residues. The whole variable domain, remainder taken from reference TRBV7-3 and TRBJ1-2, is GAGVSQTPSNKVTEKGKYVELRCDPISGHTALYWYRQSLGQGPEFLIYFQGTGAADDSGLPNDRFFAVRPEGSVSTLKIQRTERGDSAVYLCASSLYDEGNYGYTFGSGTRLTVV.

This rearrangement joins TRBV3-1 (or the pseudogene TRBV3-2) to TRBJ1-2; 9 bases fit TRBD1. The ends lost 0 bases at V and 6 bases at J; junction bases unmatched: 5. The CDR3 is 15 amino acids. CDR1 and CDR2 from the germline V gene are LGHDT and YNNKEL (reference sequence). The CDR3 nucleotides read TGTGCCAGCAGCCAAGACTGGGGACAGGGTGATGGCTACACCTTC. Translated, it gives CASSQDWGQGDGYTF.

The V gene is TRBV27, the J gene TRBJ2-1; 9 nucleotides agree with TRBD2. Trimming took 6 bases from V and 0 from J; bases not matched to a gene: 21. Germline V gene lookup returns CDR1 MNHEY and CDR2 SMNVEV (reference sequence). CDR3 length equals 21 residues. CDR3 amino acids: CASSPGGLAGPRPSSYNEQFF. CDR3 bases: TGTGCCAGCAGCCCCGGCGGGCTAGCGGGGCCACGACCTAGCTCCTACAATGAGCAGTTCTTC.

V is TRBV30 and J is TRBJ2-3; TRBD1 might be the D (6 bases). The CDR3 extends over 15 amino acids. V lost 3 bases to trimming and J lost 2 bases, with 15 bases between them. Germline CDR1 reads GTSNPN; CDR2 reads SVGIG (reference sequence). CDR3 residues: CAWSTVDRSTDTQYF. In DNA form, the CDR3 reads TGTGCCTGGAGCACCGTAGACAGGTCCACAGATACGCAGTATTTT.

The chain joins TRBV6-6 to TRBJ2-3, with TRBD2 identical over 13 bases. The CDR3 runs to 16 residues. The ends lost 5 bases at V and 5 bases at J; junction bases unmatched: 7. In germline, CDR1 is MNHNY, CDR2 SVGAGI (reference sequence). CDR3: CASSPGTSGKVDTQYF. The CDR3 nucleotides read TGTGCCAGCAGTCCGGGGACTAGCGGGAAGGTAGATACGCAGTATTTT.

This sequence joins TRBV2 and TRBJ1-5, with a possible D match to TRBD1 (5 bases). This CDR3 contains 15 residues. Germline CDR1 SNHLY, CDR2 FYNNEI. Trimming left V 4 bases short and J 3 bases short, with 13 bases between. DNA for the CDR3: TGTGCCAGCAGTGGGGACGGATTTAACAATCAGCCCCAGCATTTT. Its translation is CASSGDGFNNQPQHF.

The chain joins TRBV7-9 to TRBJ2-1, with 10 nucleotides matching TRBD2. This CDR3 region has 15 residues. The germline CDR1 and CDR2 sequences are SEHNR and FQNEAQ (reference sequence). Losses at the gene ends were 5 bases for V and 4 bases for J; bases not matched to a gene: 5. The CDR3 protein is CASSRGTSAYNEQFF. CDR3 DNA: TGTGCCAGCAGCCGAGGGACTAGCGCTTACAATGAGCAGTTCTTC.

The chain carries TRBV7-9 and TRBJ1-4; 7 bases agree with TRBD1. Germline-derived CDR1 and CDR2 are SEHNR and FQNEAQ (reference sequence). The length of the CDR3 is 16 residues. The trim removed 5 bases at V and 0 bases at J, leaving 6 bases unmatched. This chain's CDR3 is CASSPGTVATNEKLFF. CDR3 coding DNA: TGTGCCAGCAGCCCAGGGACAGTTGCAACTAATGAAAAACTGTTTTTT.

CDR3 region: CASSLTGTANYGYTF. For the CDR3, the DNA is TGTGCCAGCAGCCTAACCGGGACAGCTAACTATGGCTACACCTTC. The J gene is TRBJ1-2, the V gene TRBV7-9; 7 positions match TRBD1. This CDR3 is built from 15 residues. From germline, CDR1 is SEHNR and CDR2 FQNEAQ (reference sequence). The trim removed 5 bases at V and 0 bases at J, leaving 6 bases unmatched.

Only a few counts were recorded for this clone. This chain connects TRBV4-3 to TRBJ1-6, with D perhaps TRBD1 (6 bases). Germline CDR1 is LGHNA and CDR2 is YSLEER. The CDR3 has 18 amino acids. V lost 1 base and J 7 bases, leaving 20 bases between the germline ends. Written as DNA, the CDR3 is TGCGCCAGCAGCCAAGGGGCTATCTCGCAGGGGTTCAATTCACCCCTCCACTTT. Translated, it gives CASSQGAISQGFNSPLHF.

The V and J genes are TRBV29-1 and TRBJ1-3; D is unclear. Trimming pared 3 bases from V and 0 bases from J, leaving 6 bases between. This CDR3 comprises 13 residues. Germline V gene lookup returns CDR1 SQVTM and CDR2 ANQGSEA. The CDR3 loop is CSVESGSGNTIYF. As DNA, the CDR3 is TGCAGCGTTGAGTCCGGCTCTGGAAACACCATATATTTT. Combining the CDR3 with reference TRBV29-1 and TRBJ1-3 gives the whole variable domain SAVISQKPSRDICQRGTSLTIQCQVDSQVTMMFWYRQQPGQSLTLIATANQGSEATYESGFVIDKFPISRPNLTFSTLTVSNMSPEDSSIYLCSVESGSGNTIYFGEGSWLTVV.

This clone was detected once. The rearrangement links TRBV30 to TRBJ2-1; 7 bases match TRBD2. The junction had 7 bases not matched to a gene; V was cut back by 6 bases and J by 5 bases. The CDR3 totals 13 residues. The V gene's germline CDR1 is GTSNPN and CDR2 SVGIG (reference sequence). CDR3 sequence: CACRRERNNEQFF. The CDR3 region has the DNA TGTGCCTGTCGGCGGGAGAGAAACAATGAGCAGTTCTTC.

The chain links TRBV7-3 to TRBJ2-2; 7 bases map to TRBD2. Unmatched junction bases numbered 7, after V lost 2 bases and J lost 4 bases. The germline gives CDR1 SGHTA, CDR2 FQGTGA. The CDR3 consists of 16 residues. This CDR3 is CASSLGAGRATGELFF. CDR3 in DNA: TGTGCCAGCAGCTTAGGAGCGGGGAGAGCCACCGGGGAGCTGTTTTTT.